This T cell receptor beta chain originates from a study of cytomegalovirus exposure and HLA in healthy donors. As for the study in general: Earlier sequencing of about 179 million T cells yielded nearly 120 million unique TCR beta sequences.

Concerning this clone itself: The antigen is not known. Relative to the germline gene, one junction end is altered; a read error may explain this.

Overall study results and limits: Associated with cytomegalovirus, according to the listing, were 170 or so TCR beta chains. In vitro checks showed that a few CMV-associated chains really do target CMV antigens. In an earlier analysis, in several hundred donors, most V segments appeared productive either ~87% or ~30% of the time.

Looked up from germline, CDR1 is DFQATT and CDR2 is SNEGSKA (reference sequence). The CDR3 spans 11 residues. With 60 Vbeta and 13 Jbeta primers, the PCR was carried out. Sequenced by immunoSEQ multiplex PCR; TCRdb stores in-frame clones only, minus some. The sample shows 50,000 to 75,000 clones, about 80% of them seen only once. The chain joins TRBV20-1 to TRBJ2-4, with TRBD2 identical over 8 bases. This clonotype originated in a woman aged 40-49 years in good health and CMV-seronegative. Material for sequencing was PBMCs. Written as DNA, the CDR3 is TGCAGTGCTAGAGATCTCCTACAGCGGGAGTTC. Protein product: CSARDLLQREF.